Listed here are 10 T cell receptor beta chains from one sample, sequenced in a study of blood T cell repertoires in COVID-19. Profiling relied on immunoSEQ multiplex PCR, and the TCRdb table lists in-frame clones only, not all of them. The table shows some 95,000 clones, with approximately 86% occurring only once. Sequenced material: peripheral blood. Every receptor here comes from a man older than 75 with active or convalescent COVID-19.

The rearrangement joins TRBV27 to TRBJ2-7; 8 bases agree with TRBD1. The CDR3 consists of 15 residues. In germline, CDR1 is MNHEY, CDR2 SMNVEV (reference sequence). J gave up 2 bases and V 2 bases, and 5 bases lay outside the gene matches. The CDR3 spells CASSLAGTGPYEQYF. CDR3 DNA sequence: TGTGCCAGCAGTTTAGCCGGGACAGGTCCCTACGAGCAGTACTTC.

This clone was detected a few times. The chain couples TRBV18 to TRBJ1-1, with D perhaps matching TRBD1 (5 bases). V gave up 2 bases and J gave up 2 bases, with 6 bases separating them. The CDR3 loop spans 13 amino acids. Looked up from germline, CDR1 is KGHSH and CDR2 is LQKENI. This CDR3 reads CASSPTGNTEAFF. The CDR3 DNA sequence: TGTGCCAGCTCACCAACAGGTAACACTGAAGCTTTCTTT.

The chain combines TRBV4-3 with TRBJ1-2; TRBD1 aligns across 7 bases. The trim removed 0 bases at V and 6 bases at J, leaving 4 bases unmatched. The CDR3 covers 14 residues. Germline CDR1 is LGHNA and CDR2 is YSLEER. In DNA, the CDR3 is TGCGCCAGCAGCCAAGAGAGGGGGCCGGATGGCTACACCTTC. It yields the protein CASSQERGPDGYTF.

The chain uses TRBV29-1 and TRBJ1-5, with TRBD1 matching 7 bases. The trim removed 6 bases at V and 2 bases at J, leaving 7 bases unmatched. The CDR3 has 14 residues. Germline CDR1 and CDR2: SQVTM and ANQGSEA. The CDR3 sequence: CSVRTGTGNQPQHF. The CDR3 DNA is TGCAGCGTCAGAACCGGGACAGGCAATCAGCCCCAGCATTTT.

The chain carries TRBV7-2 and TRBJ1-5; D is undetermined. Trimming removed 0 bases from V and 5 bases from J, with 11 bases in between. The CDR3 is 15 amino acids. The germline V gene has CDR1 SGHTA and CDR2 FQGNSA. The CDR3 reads CASSLASGGDQPQHF. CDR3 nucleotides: TGTGCCAGCAGCTTAGCCAGCGGAGGAGATCAGCCCCAGCATTTT.

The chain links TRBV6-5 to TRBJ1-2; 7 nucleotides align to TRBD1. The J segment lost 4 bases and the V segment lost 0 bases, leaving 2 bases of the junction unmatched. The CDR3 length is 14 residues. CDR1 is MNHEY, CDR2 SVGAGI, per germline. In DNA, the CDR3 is TGTGCCAGCAGTTACTCGACAGGGACCTATGGCTACACCTTC. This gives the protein CASSYSTGTYGYTF.

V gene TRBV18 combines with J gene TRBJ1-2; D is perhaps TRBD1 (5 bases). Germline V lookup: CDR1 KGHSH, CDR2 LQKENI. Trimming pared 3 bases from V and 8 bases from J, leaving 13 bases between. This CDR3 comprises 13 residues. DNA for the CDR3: TGTGCCAGCTCACCTGGGGGGATTGGAGGCTACACCTTC. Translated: CASSPGGIGGYTF.

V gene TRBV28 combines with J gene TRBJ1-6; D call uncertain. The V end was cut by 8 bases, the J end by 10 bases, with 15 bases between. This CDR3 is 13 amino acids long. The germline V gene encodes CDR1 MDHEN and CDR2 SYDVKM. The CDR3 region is CASGTGNLSPLHF. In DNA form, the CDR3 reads TGTGCCAGCGGTACGGGGAATCTATCACCCCTCCACTTT.

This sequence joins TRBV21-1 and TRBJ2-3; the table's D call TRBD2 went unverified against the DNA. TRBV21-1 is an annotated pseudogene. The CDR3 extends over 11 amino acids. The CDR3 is CASSATDTQYF. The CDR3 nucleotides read TGTGCCAGCAGCGCGACAGATACGCAGTATTTT.

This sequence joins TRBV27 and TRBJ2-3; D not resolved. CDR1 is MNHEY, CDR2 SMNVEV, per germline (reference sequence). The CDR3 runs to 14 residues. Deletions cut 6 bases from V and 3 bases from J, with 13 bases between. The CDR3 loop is CASRNPGATDTQYF. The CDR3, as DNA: TGTGCCAGCAGGAATCCTGGTGCGACAGATACGCAGTATTTT.